This is a list of T cell receptor beta chains from one sample in a study of Ad26.COV2.S vaccination and SARS-CoV-2 variants. This table comes from immunoSEQ multiplex PCR, and its TCRdb copy is limited to in-frame clones, with some not included. This sample has around 350,000 clones, with approximately 90% found just once. The input for sequencing was peripheral blood, taken after recovery from COVID-19. The receptors stem from a human donor who had recovered from COVID-19. CDR3s include the opening cysteine and the closing phenylalanine or tryptophan. A D gene is named only where the DNA matches it firmly. Clone size is shown for a subset of rows, as once, few, many or a class of expanded clone.

clone size: NA; V gene: TRBV5-6; D gene: TRBD1; J gene: TRBJ1-2; CDR3 DNA: TGTGCCAGCAGCTTAGAATCAGGGGGCGCAGACTATGGCTACACCTTC; CDR3 protein: CASSLESGGADYGYTF
clone size: NA; V gene: TRBV14; D gene: NA; J gene: TRBJ1-1; CDR3 DNA: TGTGCCAGCAGCCAAGATTATAGTTTAAACACTGAAGCTTTCTTT; CDR3 protein: CASSQDYSLNTEAFF
clone size: once; V gene: TRBV5-1; D gene: TRBD1; J gene: TRBJ2-7; CDR3 DNA: TGCGCCAGCAGCGGAGGACAGGGGAGCTTCGAGCAGTACTTC; CDR3 protein: CASSGGQGSFEQYF
clone size: few; V gene: TRBV19; D gene: NA; J gene: TRBJ2-3; CDR3 DNA: TGTGCCAGTAAGGGGTTCGGCGCAGATACGCAGTATTTT; CDR3 protein: CASKGFGADTQYF
clone size: NA; V gene: TRBV3-1/TRBV3-2; D gene: NA; J gene: TRBJ2-3; CDR3 DNA: TGTGCCAGCAGCCAACCAGACCGCACAGATACGCAGTATTTT; CDR3 protein: CASSQPDRTDTQYF
clone size: NA; V gene: TRBV5-6; D gene: TRBD1; J gene: TRBJ1-2; CDR3 DNA: TGTGCCAGCAGCTTAACCGGGACAGGGGTGAATGGCTACACCTTC; CDR3 protein: CASSLTGTGVNGYTF
clone size: NA; V gene: TRBV19; D gene: NA; J gene: TRBJ1-1; CDR3 DNA: TGTGCCAGTAGTACCGGGATAAACACTGAAGCTTTCTTT; CDR3 protein: CASSTGINTEAFF
clone size: NA; V gene: TRBV2; D gene: TRBD2; J gene: TRBJ2-7; CDR3 DNA: TGTGCCAGCAGCGACGGGACTAGGGCCGACGAGCAGTACTTC; CDR3 protein: CASSDGTRADEQYF
clone size: NA; V gene: TRBV6-5; D gene: NA; J gene: TRBJ1-5; CDR3 DNA: TGTGCCAGCGGAGATCGGCCAGGCAATCAGCCCCAGCATTTT; CDR3 protein: CASGDRPGNQPQHF
clone size: NA; V gene: TRBV6-5; D gene: NA; J gene: TRBJ1-3; CDR3 DNA: TGTGCCAGCAGTTACTCGAAAAGGGTCTCTGGAAACACCATATATTTT; CDR3 protein: CASSYSKRVSGNTIYF
clone size: once; V gene: TRBV18; D gene: TRBD1; J gene: TRBJ1-5; CDR3 DNA: TGTGCCAGCTCACAGGACAGGGGAAACGGCAATCAGCCCCAGCATTTT; CDR3 protein: CASSQDRGNGNQPQHF
clone size: NA; V gene: TRBV11-2; D gene: TRBD1; J gene: TRBJ1-2; CDR3 DNA: TGTGCCAGCAGCGCGACAGGGAATGGCTACACCTTC; CDR3 protein: CASSATGNGYTF
clone size: NA; V gene: TRBV15; D gene: NA; J gene: TRBJ2-7; CDR3 DNA: TGTGCCACCAGCAGAGGCAGTGGCAGCTCCTACGAGCAGTACTTC; CDR3 protein: CATSRGSGSSYEQYF
clone size: NA; V gene: TRBV19; D gene: NA; J gene: TRBJ1-2; CDR3 DNA: TGTGCCAGTACCAATTGGGGGGGAGGTGGCTACACCTTC; CDR3 protein: CASTNWGGGGYTF
clone size: NA; V gene: TRBV5-1; D gene: TRBD2; J gene: TRBJ2-7; CDR3 DNA: TGCGCCAGCTCCAACCCGCAGCGGGGGAACTACGAGCAGTACTTC; CDR3 protein: CASSNPQRGNYEQYF
clone size: NA; V gene: TRBV6-2/TRBV6-3; D gene: NA; J gene: TRBJ2-3; CDR3 DNA: TGTGCCAGCAGTTACCCGATGCGGGCAGGGAGCACAGATACGCAGTATTTT; CDR3 protein: CASSYPMRAGSTDTQYF
clone size: once; V gene: TRBV10-2; D gene: NA; J gene: TRBJ1-5; CDR3 DNA: TGCGCCAGCAGTGAATTAGGGGATTATAGCAATCAGCCCCAGCATTTT; CDR3 protein: CASSELGDYSNQPQHF
clone size: NA; V gene: TRBV24-1; D gene: NA; J gene: TRBJ1-6; CDR3 DNA: TGTGCCACCAGTGATTTGGGGAGCTCCTATAATTCACCCCTCCACTTT; CDR3 protein: CATSDLGSSYNSPLHF
clone size: once; V gene: TRBV4-1; D gene: TRBD1; J gene: TRBJ2-3; CDR3 DNA: TGCGCCAGCAGCCAGAATCCGGGACAGGGGGCATATACGCAGTATTTT; CDR3 protein: CASSQNPGQGAYTQYF
clone size: NA; V gene: TRBV11-2; D gene: NA; J gene: TRBJ2-3; CDR3 DNA: TGTGCCAGCAGAAGTATACGGGGGGCGACCACAGATACGCAGTATTTT; CDR3 protein: CASRSIRGATTDTQYF
clone size: few; V gene: TRBV6-1; D gene: NA; J gene: TRBJ2-7; CDR3 DNA: TGTGCCAGCAGTGAAGCAGAAGGGCTAGCCTACGAGCAGTACTTC; CDR3 protein: CASSEAEGLAYEQYF
clone size: NA; V gene: TRBV19; D gene: NA; J gene: TRBJ2-6; CDR3 DNA: TGTGCCAGTAGCCCCATTAGGTCTGGGGCCAACGTCCTGACTTTC; CDR3 protein: CASSPIRSGANVLTF
clone size: NA; V gene: TRBV7-2; D gene: NA; J gene: TRBJ2-7; CDR3 DNA: TGTGCCAGCAGCGCTACCCCACAGGGACTTACCTACGAGCAGTACTTC; CDR3 protein: CASSATPQGLTYEQYF
clone size: NA; V gene: TRBV5-4; D gene: TRBD1; J gene: TRBJ1-2; CDR3 DNA: TGTGCCAGCAGCGGGAGGGACAGGGCTAATGGCTACACCTTC; CDR3 protein: CASSGRDRANGYTF
clone size: NA; V gene: TRBV6-6; D gene: NA; J gene: TRBJ1-5; CDR3 DNA: TGTGCCAGCAGTTACGGGAATAGCAATCAGCCCCAGCATTTT; CDR3 protein: CASSYGNSNQPQHF
clone size: NA; V gene: TRBV6-2/TRBV6-3; D gene: NA; J gene: TRBJ2-3; CDR3 DNA: TGTGCCAGCAGTTACTCGAGTGCGGGGATCAGCACAGATACGCAGTATTTT; CDR3 protein: CASSYSSAGISTDTQYF
clone size: NA; V gene: TRBV4-1; D gene: TRBD1; J gene: TRBJ2-3; CDR3 DNA: TGCGCCAGCAGCAGACGGGCTGGGACAGGGGGCACAGATACGCAGTATTTT; CDR3 protein: CASSRRAGTGGTDTQYF
clone size: NA; V gene: TRBV7-8; D gene: NA; J gene: TRBJ1-2; CDR3 DNA: TGTGCCAGCAGCTTAGAGGGCGCCTATGGCTACACCTTC; CDR3 protein: CASSLEGAYGYTF
clone size: NA; V gene: TRBV7-6; D gene: TRBD1; J gene: TRBJ2-7; CDR3 DNA: TGTGCCAGCAGCTTAGCGGGACAGACCCCCTACGAGCAGTACTTC; CDR3 protein: CASSLAGQTPYEQYF
clone size: NA; V gene: TRBV29-1; D gene: TRBD1; J gene: TRBJ1-5; CDR3 DNA: TGCAGCGCCGGGGGGACAGGGGATCAGCCCCAGCATTTT; CDR3 protein: CSAGGTGDQPQHF
clone size: NA; V gene: TRBV6-5; D gene: TRBD2; J gene: TRBJ2-7; CDR3 DNA: TGTGCCAGCAGTTACACTAGCGGGGGGGCCTTATGGGAGCAGTACTTC; CDR3 protein: CASSYTSGGALWEQYF
clone size: NA; V gene: TRBV3-1/TRBV3-2; D gene: NA; J gene: TRBJ1-3; CDR3 DNA: TGTGCCAGCAGCCTCGGGTACCGCTCTGGAAACACCATATATTTT; CDR3 protein: CASSLGYRSGNTIYF
clone size: NA; V gene: TRBV7-3; D gene: NA; J gene: TRBJ1-1; CDR3 DNA: TGTGCCAGCAGCTTAGGGGGACGGGACACTGAAGCTTTCTTT; CDR3 protein: CASSLGGRDTEAFF
clone size: NA; V gene: TRBV2; D gene: TRBD1; J gene: TRBJ1-1; CDR3 DNA: TGTGCCAGCAGTTCAACCAAAGACAGGGCCACTGAAGCTTTCTTT; CDR3 protein: CASSSTKDRATEAFF
clone size: NA; V gene: TRBV6-5; D gene: NA; J gene: TRBJ2-7; CDR3 DNA: TGTGCCAGCAGCCGGGACAACTACTACGAGCAGTACTTC; CDR3 protein: CASSRDNYYEQYF
clone size: NA; V gene: TRBV11-1; D gene: NA; J gene: TRBJ2-7; CDR3 DNA: TGTGCCAGCAGCTTGGCTATAGGGGAGATATCCTACGAGCAGTACTTC; CDR3 protein: CASSLAIGEISYEQYF
clone size: NA; V gene: TRBV3-1/TRBV3-2; D gene: NA; J gene: TRBJ1-5; CDR3 DNA: TGTGCCAGCAGCCAAGCGGGGGGGAGCAATCAGCCCCAGCATTTT; CDR3 protein: CASSQAGGSNQPQHF
clone size: NA; V gene: TRBV12-3/TRBV12-4; D gene: TRBD1; J gene: TRBJ1-2; CDR3 DNA: TGTGCCAGCAGTCCGACAGGGATTCGAGGCTACACCTTC; CDR3 protein: CASSPTGIRGYTF
clone size: once; V gene: TRBV12-2; D gene: NA; J gene: TRBJ1-5; CDR3 DNA: TGTGCAAGTCGCTTAGCTCAAGTTTTGACGAGCGGACAGGGGAAAAGTCAGCCCCAGCATTTT; CDR3 protein: CASRLAQVLTSGQGKSQPQHF
clone size: NA; V gene: TRBV7-8; D gene: NA; J gene: TRBJ1-2; CDR3 DNA: TGTGCCAGCAGCCCGCTCGGGGGATCGGTCTATGGCTACACCTTC; CDR3 protein: CASSPLGGSVYGYTF
clone size: few; V gene: TRBV20-1; D gene: NA; J gene: TRBJ2-2; CDR3 DNA: TGCAGTGCAATCATCACCGGGGAGCTGTTTTTT; CDR3 protein: CSAIITGELFF
clone size: NA; V gene: TRBV9; D gene: TRBD1; J gene: TRBJ2-7; CDR3 DNA: TGTGCCAGCAGCGTTGGGACAGGAAGCTCCTACGAGCAGTACTTC; CDR3 protein: CASSVGTGSSYEQYF
clone size: NA; V gene: TRBV2; D gene: NA; J gene: TRBJ1-1; CDR3 DNA: TGTGCCAGCTATGGGGGGACAACTGAAGCTTTCTTT; CDR3 protein: CASYGGTTEAFF
clone size: NA; V gene: TRBV7-9; D gene: NA; J gene: TRBJ2-1; CDR3 DNA: TGTGCCAGCAGCTTAGCCGGGGATACTGAGCAGTTCTTC; CDR3 protein: CASSLAGDTEQFF
clone size: NA; V gene: TRBV7-8; D gene: TRBD2; J gene: TRBJ2-3; CDR3 DNA: TGTGCCAGCAGTCGGACTAGCGGGTTCGGCACAGATACGCAGTATTTT; CDR3 protein: CASSRTSGFGTDTQYF
clone size: NA; V gene: TRBV19; D gene: NA; J gene: TRBJ2-7; CDR3 DNA: TGTGCCAGTAGTCTTACAGGGACCTCCTACGAGCAGTACTTC; CDR3 protein: CASSLTGTSYEQYF